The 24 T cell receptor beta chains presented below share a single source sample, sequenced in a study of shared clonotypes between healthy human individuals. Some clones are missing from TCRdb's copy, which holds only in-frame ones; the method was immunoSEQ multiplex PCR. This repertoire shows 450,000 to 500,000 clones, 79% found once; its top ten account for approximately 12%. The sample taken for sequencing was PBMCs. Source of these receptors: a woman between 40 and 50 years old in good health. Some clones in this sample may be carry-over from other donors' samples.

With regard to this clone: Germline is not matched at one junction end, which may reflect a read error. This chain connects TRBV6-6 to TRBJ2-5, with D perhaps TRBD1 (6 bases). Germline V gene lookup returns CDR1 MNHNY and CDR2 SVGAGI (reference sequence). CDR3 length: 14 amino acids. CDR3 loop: CASSYLRGQETQYF. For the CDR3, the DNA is TGTGCCAGCAGCTACTTAAGGGGGCAAGAGACCCAGTACTTC.

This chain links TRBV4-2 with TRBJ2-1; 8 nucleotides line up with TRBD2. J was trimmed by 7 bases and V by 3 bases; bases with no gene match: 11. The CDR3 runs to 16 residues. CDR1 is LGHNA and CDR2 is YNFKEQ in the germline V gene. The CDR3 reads CASSQFLAGEENEQFF. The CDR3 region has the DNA TGTGCCAGCAGCCAGTTCCTAGCGGGTGAGGAGAATGAGCAGTTCTTC.

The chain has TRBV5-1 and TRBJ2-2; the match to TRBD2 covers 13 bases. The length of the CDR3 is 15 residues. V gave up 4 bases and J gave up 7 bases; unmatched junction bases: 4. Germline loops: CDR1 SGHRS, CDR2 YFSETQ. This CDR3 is CASSARTSGSGELFF. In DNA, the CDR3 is TGCGCCAGCAGCGCCCGGACTAGCGGGAGCGGGGAGCTGTTTTTT.

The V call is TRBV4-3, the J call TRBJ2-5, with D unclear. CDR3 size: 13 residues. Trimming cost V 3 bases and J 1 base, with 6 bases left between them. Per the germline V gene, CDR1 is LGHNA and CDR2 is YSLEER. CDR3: CASSHGSQETQYF. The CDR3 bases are TGCGCCAGCAGCCATGGCAGCCAAGAGACCCAGTACTTC.

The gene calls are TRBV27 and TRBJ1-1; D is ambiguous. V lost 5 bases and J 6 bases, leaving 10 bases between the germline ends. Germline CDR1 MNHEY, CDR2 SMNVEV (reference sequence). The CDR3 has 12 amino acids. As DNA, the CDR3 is TGTGCCAGCAGTATACCAGGCGCTGAAGCTTTCTTT. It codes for CASSIPGAEAFF.

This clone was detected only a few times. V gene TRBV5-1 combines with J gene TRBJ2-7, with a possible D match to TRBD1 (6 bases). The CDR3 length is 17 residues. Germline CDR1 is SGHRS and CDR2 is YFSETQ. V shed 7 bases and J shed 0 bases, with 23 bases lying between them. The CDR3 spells CASSPDRNLISSYEQYF. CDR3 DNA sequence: TGCGCCAGCTCCCCGGACAGAAACCTCATAAGCTCCTACGAGCAGTACTTC.

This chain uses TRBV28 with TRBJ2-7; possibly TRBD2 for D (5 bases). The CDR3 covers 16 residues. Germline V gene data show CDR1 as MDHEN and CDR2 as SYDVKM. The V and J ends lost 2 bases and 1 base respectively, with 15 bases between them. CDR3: CASSLVPSTLSYEQYF. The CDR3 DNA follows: TGTGCCAGCAGTTTAGTTCCTAGCACTCTTTCCTACGAGCAGTACTTC.

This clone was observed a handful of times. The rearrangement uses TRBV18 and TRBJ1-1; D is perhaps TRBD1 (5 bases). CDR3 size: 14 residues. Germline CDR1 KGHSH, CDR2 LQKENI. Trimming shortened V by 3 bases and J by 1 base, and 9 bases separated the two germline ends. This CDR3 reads CASSPMTENTEAFF. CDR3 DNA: TGTGCCAGCTCACCGATGACAGAGAACACTGAAGCTTTCTTT.

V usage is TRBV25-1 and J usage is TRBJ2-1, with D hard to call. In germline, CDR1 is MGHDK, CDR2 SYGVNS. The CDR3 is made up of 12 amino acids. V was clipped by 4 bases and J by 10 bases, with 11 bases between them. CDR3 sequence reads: CASSGLSWEQFF. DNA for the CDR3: TGTGCCAGCAGTGGTCTTAGCTGGGAGCAGTTCTTC.

CDR3: CSVGGTVYEQYF. In DNA form, the CDR3 reads TGCAGCGTCGGGGGGACTGTCTACGAGCAGTACTTC. The gene calls are TRBV29-1 and TRBJ2-7; 7 nucleotides line up with TRBD2. Per germline, CDR1 SQVTM and CDR2 ANQGSEA. The CDR3 runs 12 residues. The V gene end was trimmed by 6 bases and the J gene end by 3 bases; junction bases not matched to a gene: 5.

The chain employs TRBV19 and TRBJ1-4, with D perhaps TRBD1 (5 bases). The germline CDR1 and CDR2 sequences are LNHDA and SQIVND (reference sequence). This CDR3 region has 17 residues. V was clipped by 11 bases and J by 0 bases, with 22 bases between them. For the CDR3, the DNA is TGTGCCGTCAGTATGCCCTCGACAGTCACAACTAATGAAAAACTGTTTTTT. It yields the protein CAVSMPSTVTTNEKLFF.

Written as DNA, the CDR3 is TGCAGCGACGACCCCTGGGACAGTCTGTACGAGCAGTACTTC. Amino acid sequence: CSDDPWDSLYEQYF. The chain has TRBV29-1 and TRBJ2-5; 7 bases line up with TRBD1. With the DNA end fitting TRBJ2-7 better, the J assignment may be wrong. Germline V gene sequence: CDR1 SQVTM, CDR2 ANQGSEA. The CDR3 has 14 amino acids.

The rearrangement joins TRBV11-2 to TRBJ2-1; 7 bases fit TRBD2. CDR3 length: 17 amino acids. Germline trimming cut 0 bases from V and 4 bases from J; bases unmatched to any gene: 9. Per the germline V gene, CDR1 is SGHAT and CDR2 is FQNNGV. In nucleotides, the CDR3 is TGTGCCAGCAGCTTAGATCGCGGCGGGAGAGGGTACAATGAGCAGTTCTTC. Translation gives CASSLDRGGRGYNEQFF.

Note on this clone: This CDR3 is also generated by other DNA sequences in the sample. CDR3 DNA: TGTGCCAGCTCACCTCCACTAGCGGGAGCCGATACGCAGTATTTT. Amino acids: CASSPPLAGADTQYF. The V call is TRBV18, the J call TRBJ2-3; TRBD2 agrees at 11 bases. The V and J ends lost 3 bases and 6 bases, in that order; junction bases with no gene match: 5. The CDR3 has 15 amino acids. In germline, CDR1 is KGHSH, CDR2 LQKENI.

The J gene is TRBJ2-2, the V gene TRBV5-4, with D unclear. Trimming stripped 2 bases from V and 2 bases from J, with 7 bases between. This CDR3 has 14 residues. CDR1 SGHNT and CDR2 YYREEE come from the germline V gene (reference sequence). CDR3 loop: CASSFGDNTGELFF. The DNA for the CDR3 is TGTGCCAGCAGCTTTGGGGATAACACCGGGGAGCTGTTTTTT.

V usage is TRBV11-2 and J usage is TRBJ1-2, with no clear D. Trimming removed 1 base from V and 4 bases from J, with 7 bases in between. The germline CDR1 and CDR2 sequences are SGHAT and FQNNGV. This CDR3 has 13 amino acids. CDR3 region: CASSLGGSYGYTF. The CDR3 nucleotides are TGTGCCAGCAGCTTAGGTGGGAGCTATGGCTACACCTTC.

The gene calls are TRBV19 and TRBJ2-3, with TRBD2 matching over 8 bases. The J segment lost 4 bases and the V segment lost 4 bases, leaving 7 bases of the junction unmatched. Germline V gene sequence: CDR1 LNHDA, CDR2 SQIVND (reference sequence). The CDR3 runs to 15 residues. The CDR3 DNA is TGTGCCAGTAGTACCCTTGTCGGGGGGGCAGATACGCAGTATTTT. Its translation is CASSTLVGGADTQYF.

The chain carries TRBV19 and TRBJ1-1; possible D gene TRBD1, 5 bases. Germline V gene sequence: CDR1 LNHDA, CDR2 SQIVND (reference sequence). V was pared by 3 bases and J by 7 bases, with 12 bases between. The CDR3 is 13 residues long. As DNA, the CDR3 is TGTGCCAGTAGTATCGGCAGGGTGGGTGAAGCTTTCTTT. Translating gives CASSIGRVGEAFF.

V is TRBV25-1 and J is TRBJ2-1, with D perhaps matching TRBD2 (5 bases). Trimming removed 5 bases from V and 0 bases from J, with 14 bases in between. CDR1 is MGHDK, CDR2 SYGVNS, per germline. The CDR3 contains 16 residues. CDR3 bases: TGTGCCAGCAGTCCCCGAACGGGGAGCTCCTACAATGAGCAGTTCTTC. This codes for CASSPRTGSSYNEQFF. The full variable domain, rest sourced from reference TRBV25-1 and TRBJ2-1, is EADIYQTPRYLVIGTGKKITLECSQTMGHDKMYWYQQDPGMELHLIHYSYGVNSTEKGDLSSESTVSRIRTEHFPLTLESARPSHTSQYLCASSPRTGSSYNEQFFGPGTRLTVL.

CDR3 amino acids: CASSFDSSYNEQFF. As DNA, the CDR3 is TGTGCCAGCAGCTTCGACAGCTCCTACAATGAGCAGTTCTTC. The chain is built from TRBV11-3 and TRBJ2-1, with D possibly being TRBD1 (5 bases). V gave up 3 bases and J gave up 0 bases, with 6 bases separating them. The CDR3 is made up of 14 amino acids. Germline V lookup: CDR1 SGHNT, CDR2 YENEEA.

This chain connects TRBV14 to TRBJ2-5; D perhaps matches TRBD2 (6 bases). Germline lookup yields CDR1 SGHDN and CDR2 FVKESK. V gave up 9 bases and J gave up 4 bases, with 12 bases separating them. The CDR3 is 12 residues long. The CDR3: CASSAGRETQYF. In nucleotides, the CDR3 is TGTGCCAGTAGCGCGGGACGAGAGACCCAGTACTTC.

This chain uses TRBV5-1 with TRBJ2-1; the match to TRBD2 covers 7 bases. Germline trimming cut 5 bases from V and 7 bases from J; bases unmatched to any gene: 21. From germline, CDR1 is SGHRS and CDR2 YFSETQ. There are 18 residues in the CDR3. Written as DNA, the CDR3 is TGCGCCAGCAGGAAGGAAGGGTGGCGGGAGTCTGTCGGGAATGAGCAGTTCTTC. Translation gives CASRKEGWRESVGNEQFF.

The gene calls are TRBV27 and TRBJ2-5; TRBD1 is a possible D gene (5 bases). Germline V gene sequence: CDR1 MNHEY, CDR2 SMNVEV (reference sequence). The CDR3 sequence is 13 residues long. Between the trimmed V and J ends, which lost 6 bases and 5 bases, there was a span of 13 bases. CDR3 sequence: CASSRQGAETQYF. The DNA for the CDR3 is TGTGCCAGCAGCCGCCAAGGGGCGGAGACCCAGTACTTC.

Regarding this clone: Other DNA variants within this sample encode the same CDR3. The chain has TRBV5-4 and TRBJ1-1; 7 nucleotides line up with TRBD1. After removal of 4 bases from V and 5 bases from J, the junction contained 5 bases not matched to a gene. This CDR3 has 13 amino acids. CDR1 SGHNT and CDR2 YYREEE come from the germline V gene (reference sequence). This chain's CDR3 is CASSGRTGTEAFF. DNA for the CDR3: TGTGCCAGCAGCGGAAGGACAGGTACTGAAGCTTTCTTT.